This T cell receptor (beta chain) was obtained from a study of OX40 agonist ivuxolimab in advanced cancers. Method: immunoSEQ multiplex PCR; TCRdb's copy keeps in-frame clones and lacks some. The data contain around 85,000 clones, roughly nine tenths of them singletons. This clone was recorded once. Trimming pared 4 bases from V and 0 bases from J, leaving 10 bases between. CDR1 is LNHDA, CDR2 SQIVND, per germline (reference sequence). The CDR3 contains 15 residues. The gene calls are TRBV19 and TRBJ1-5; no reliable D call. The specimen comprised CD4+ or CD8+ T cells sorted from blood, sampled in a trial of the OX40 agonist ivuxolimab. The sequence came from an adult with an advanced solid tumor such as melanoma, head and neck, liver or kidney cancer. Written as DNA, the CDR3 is TGTGCCAGTAGTACCGGACGGTATAGCAATCAGCCCCAGCATTTT. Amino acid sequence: CASSTGRYSNQPQHF.